A single sample is the source of the 2 T cell receptor beta chains below, sequenced in a study of blood T cell repertoires in COVID-19. TCRdb keeps only in-frame clones here, not all; method: immunoSEQ multiplex PCR. The sample carries 450,000 or so clones, 85% to 90% recorded once. Sequenced: peripheral blood. The source is a man younger than 35 with COVID-19, enrolled during active disease.

CDR3 nucleotides: TGTGCCACCAGTGATTTGCCTCCGGGACAGGGGGCTTACGAGCAGTACTTC. It is translated as CATSDLPPGQGAYEQYF. This sequence joins TRBV24-1 and TRBJ2-7, with TRBD1 identical over 12 bases. V trimming: 0 bases; J trimming: 4 bases; junction bases outside the gene matches: 6. Germline assignment: CDR1 KGHDR and CDR2 SFDVKD. The CDR3 is 17 residues long.

V usage is TRBV5-1 and J usage is TRBJ2-7; weak D call: TRBD1 (5 bases). V was cut by 2 bases and J by 1 base, with 10 bases left in between. From germline, CDR1 is SGHRS and CDR2 YFSETQ. CDR3 length: 14 amino acids. CDR3 sequence (DNA): TGCGCCAGCAGCTTACAGACAGAGTCCTACGAGCAGTACTTC. It codes for CASSLQTESYEQYF.